This entry is about one TCR beta chain. TCRdb keeps only in-frame clones here, not all; method: immunoSEQ multiplex PCR. The table records about 120,000 clones, roughly 82% of them present only once. This entry comes from a study of blood T cell repertoires in COVID-19. V gave up 1 base and J gave up 4 bases, with 11 bases separating them. CDR1 is SGHNT and CDR2 is YYREEE in the germline V gene (reference sequence). The CDR3 is 14 amino acids. The chain has TRBV5-4 and TRBJ1-2; weak D call: TRBD1 (5 bases). Source material: peripheral blood. The TCR was taken from a human donor in a cohort sampled during active COVID-19. CDR3 protein: CASSLKGVGYGYTF. In nucleotides, the CDR3 is TGTGCCAGCAGCTTGAAAGGGGTTGGCTATGGCTACACCTTC.